These T cell receptor beta chains were read from a single sample in a study of T cell responses to AZD1222 COVID-19 vaccine. Profiled with immunoSEQ multiplex PCR; TCRdb holds only in-frame clones, not every one. Here the sample spans nearly 110,000 clones, about 90% being singletons. Sequences were derived from peripheral blood, sampled on day 0 of AZD1222 vaccination. Source of these receptors: an adult in good health. CDR3s include the opening cysteine and the closing phenylalanine or tryptophan. The order of the fields is clone size, D gene, V gene, CDR3 length, J gene, CDR3 DNA, CDR3 protein. A D gene is named only where the DNA matches it firmly. Expanded clones are given a class, and other clones once, few, many or no size at all.

clone size: once; D gene: -; V gene: TRBV5-1; CDR3 length: 14; J gene: TRBJ1-1; CDR3 DNA: TGCGCCAGCAGCTGGGCTCCAGGGAACACTGAAGCTTTCTTT; CDR3 protein: CASSWAPGNTEAFF
clone size: -; D gene: TRBD2; V gene: TRBV19; CDR3 length: 16; J gene: TRBJ2-3; CDR3 DNA: TGTGCCAGTATCCGGACTAGCGGGGGAAGCACAGATACGCAGTATTTT; CDR3 protein: CASIRTSGGSTDTQYF
clone size: -; D gene: TRBD1; V gene: TRBV19; CDR3 length: 16; J gene: TRBJ1-5; CDR3 DNA: TGTGCCAGTAGTCCCAGACAGGGGGCTGGCAATCAGCCCCAGCATTTT; CDR3 protein: CASSPRQGAGNQPQHF
clone size: -; D gene: -; V gene: TRBV19; CDR3 length: 13; J gene: TRBJ2-5; CDR3 DNA: TGTGCCAGTAGTTTGGACAGCCAAGAGACCCAGTACTTC; CDR3 protein: CASSLDSQETQYF
clone size: -; D gene: -; V gene: TRBV6-5; CDR3 length: 14; J gene: TRBJ1-6; CDR3 DNA: TGTGCCAGCAGCTCCGGGAGGGTTGGTTCACCCCTCCACTTT; CDR3 protein: CASSSGRVGSPLHF
clone size: -; D gene: -; V gene: TRBV19; CDR3 length: 15; J gene: TRBJ1-4; CDR3 DNA: TGTGCCAGTACCCTCCCCAGTGGGGTCGGGGAAAAACTGTTTTTT; CDR3 protein: CASTLPSGVGEKLFF
clone size: -; D gene: -; V gene: TRBV30; CDR3 length: 14; J gene: TRBJ1-1; CDR3 DNA: TGTGCCTGGACGCCGGGAAGGGTCGTCGCTGAAGCTTTCTTT; CDR3 protein: CAWTPGRVVAEAFF
clone size: -; D gene: -; V gene: TRBV6-5; CDR3 length: 14; J gene: TRBJ2-3; CDR3 DNA: TGTGCCAGCACCCAGCAGGGGATCACAGATACGCAGTATTTT; CDR3 protein: CASTQQGITDTQYF
clone size: -; D gene: -; V gene: TRBV18; CDR3 length: 12; J gene: TRBJ1-1; CDR3 DNA: TGTGCCAGCTCACCACAGAACACTGAAGCTTTCTTT; CDR3 protein: CASSPQNTEAFF
clone size: once; D gene: -; V gene: TRBV2; CDR3 length: 16; J gene: TRBJ1-5; CDR3 DNA: TGTGCCAGCAGTGAATACGGGACCGGTAGCAATCAGCCCCAGCATTTT; CDR3 protein: CASSEYGTGSNQPQHF
clone size: -; D gene: TRBD1; V gene: TRBV19; CDR3 length: 16; J gene: TRBJ2-2; CDR3 DNA: TGTGCCAGTAAGACGGACAGGGTAATTTTTCCCGGGGAGCTGTTTTTT; CDR3 protein: CASKTDRVIFPGELFF
clone size: once; D gene: -; V gene: TRBV7-8; CDR3 length: 12; J gene: TRBJ2-7; CDR3 DNA: TGTGCCAGCAGCTTAGAAGGCCACGAGCAGTACTTC; CDR3 protein: CASSLEGHEQYF
clone size: -; D gene: TRBD2; V gene: TRBV11-3; CDR3 length: 15; J gene: TRBJ2-1; CDR3 DNA: TGTGCCAGCAGCTTAGGTGGGACTAGTCACGATGAGCAGTTCTTC; CDR3 protein: CASSLGGTSHDEQFF
clone size: -; D gene: TRBD1; V gene: TRBV6-5; CDR3 length: 15; J gene: TRBJ1-5; CDR3 DNA: TGTGCCAGCAGGCCACAGGGGGGGAGCAATCAGCCCCAGCATTTT; CDR3 protein: CASRPQGGSNQPQHF
clone size: -; D gene: TRBD2; V gene: TRBV10-1; CDR3 length: 16; J gene: TRBJ2-3; CDR3 DNA: TGCGCCAGCAGTGACCGAGCGGGGGGGCCAACAGATACGCAGTATTTT; CDR3 protein: CASSDRAGGPTDTQYF
clone size: -; D gene: TRBD2; V gene: TRBV12-3/TRBV12-4; CDR3 length: 13; J gene: TRBJ2-1; CDR3 DNA: TGTGCCAGCAGTGCGGGGGGGCTTCGAGAGCAGTTCTTC; CDR3 protein: CASSAGGLREQFF
clone size: -; D gene: TRBD1; V gene: TRBV19; CDR3 length: 16; J gene: TRBJ1-1; CDR3 DNA: TGTGCCAGTAGTTCACGGACAGGCGGTTTGGATACTGAAGCTTTCTTT; CDR3 protein: CASSSRTGGLDTEAFF
clone size: -; D gene: -; V gene: TRBV5-1; CDR3 length: 15; J gene: TRBJ2-7; CDR3 DNA: TGCGCCAGCAGCTTTGGGGTGTGGGCGCTCTACGAGCAGTACTTC; CDR3 protein: CASSFGVWALYEQYF
clone size: -; D gene: -; V gene: TRBV28; CDR3 length: 13; J gene: TRBJ2-1; CDR3 DNA: TGTGCCAGCAGGCCCGACTGGGGTTATGAGCAGTTCTTC; CDR3 protein: CASRPDWGYEQFF
clone size: -; D gene: -; V gene: TRBV6-2/TRBV6-3; CDR3 length: 15; J gene: TRBJ1-5; CDR3 DNA: TGTGCCAGCAGCCCCCGGAGGGGGGGCAATCAGCCCCAGCATTTT; CDR3 protein: CASSPRRGGNQPQHF
clone size: once; D gene: -; V gene: TRBV7-9; CDR3 length: 16; J gene: TRBJ1-1; CDR3 DNA: TGTGCCAGCAGCTTAAGACCGGGGGCGCGAATAGCTGAAGCTTTCTTT; CDR3 protein: CASSLRPGARIAEAFF
clone size: -; D gene: -; V gene: TRBV5-5; CDR3 length: 14; J gene: TRBJ1-2; CDR3 DNA: TGTGCCAGCAGCCCGGGTGCAGGGAACTATGGCTACACCTTC; CDR3 protein: CASSPGAGNYGYTF
clone size: -; D gene: -; V gene: TRBV20-1; CDR3 length: 11; J gene: TRBJ1-1; CDR3 DNA: TGCAGTGGGGGAAGGGCCACTGAAGCTTTCTTT; CDR3 protein: CSGGRATEAFF
clone size: -; D gene: -; V gene: TRBV3-1/TRBV3-2; CDR3 length: 14; J gene: TRBJ1-3; CDR3 DNA: TGTGCCAGCAGCCTGACAGAAACTGGAAACACCATATATTTT; CDR3 protein: CASSLTETGNTIYF
clone size: -; D gene: TRBD1; V gene: TRBV7-2; CDR3 length: 15; J gene: TRBJ1-6; CDR3 DNA: TGTGCCAGCAGCCCCTGGGGACAGGTTAATTCACCCCTCCACTTT; CDR3 protein: CASSPWGQVNSPLHF
clone size: -; D gene: -; V gene: TRBV18; CDR3 length: 18; J gene: TRBJ2-1; CDR3 DNA: TGTGCCAGCTCACCAGCCCTAAGCCCCGTAGGGGAGTTGGATGAGCAGTTCTTC; CDR3 protein: CASSPALSPVGELDEQFF
clone size: -; D gene: TRBD1; V gene: TRBV19; CDR3 length: 14; J gene: TRBJ2-2; CDR3 DNA: TGTGCCAGTAGATGGACAGGGGACACCGGGGAGCTGTTTTTT; CDR3 protein: CASRWTGDTGELFF
clone size: -; D gene: -; V gene: TRBV27; CDR3 length: 17; J gene: TRBJ1-5; CDR3 DNA: TGTGCCAGCAGTTTAACCGGGACGATCTTCGGCAATCAGCCCCAGCATTTT; CDR3 protein: CASSLTGTIFGNQPQHF
clone size: -; D gene: TRBD1; V gene: TRBV12-3/TRBV12-4; CDR3 length: 12; J gene: TRBJ1-1; CDR3 DNA: TGTGCCAGCAGCCCAAGCACAGGGGGAGCTTTCTTT; CDR3 protein: CASSPSTGGAFF
clone size: -; D gene: TRBD1; V gene: TRBV3-1/TRBV3-2; CDR3 length: 15; J gene: TRBJ1-2; CDR3 DNA: TGTGCCAGCAGCCAAGATAAGTGGACAGGGGATGGCTACACCTTC; CDR3 protein: CASSQDKWTGDGYTF
clone size: -; D gene: TRBD1; V gene: TRBV5-1; CDR3 length: 14; J gene: TRBJ2-5; CDR3 DNA: TGCGCCAGCAGCTTCGGGACAGATCGAGAGACCCAGTACTTC; CDR3 protein: CASSFGTDRETQYF
clone size: -; D gene: TRBD1; V gene: TRBV12-3/TRBV12-4; CDR3 length: 12; J gene: TRBJ2-7; CDR3 DNA: TGTGCCAGCAGAAACAGGGGTTACGAGCAGTACTTC; CDR3 protein: CASRNRGYEQYF
clone size: -; D gene: -; V gene: TRBV5-4; CDR3 length: 13; J gene: TRBJ2-7; CDR3 DNA: TGTGCCAGCAGCCGGGACACCGACTACGAGCAGTACTTC; CDR3 protein: CASSRDTDYEQYF
clone size: -; D gene: TRBD1; V gene: TRBV27; CDR3 length: 15; J gene: TRBJ2-3; CDR3 DNA: TGTGCCAGCAGTTTATCTGGGGGAACAGGGGGCACGCAGTATTTT; CDR3 protein: CASSLSGGTGGTQYF
clone size: -; D gene: -; V gene: TRBV19; CDR3 length: 13; J gene: TRBJ2-7; CDR3 DNA: TGTGCCAGTATAGGACCGTTCTCCTACGAGCAGTACTTC; CDR3 protein: CASIGPFSYEQYF
clone size: -; D gene: -; V gene: TRBV23-1; CDR3 length: 13; J gene: TRBJ1-5; CDR3 DNA: TGCGCCAGCAGTCACCCATGGGATTTAGCCCAGCATTTT; CDR3 protein: CASSHPWDLAQHF
clone size: -; D gene: -; V gene: TRBV4-3; CDR3 length: 16; J gene: TRBJ1-2; CDR3 DNA: TGCGCCAGCAGCCAAATCTCCCCGGGGGGGGTTTATGGCTACACCTTC; CDR3 protein: CASSQISPGGVYGYTF
clone size: -; D gene: TRBD2; V gene: TRBV9; CDR3 length: 14; J gene: TRBJ2-5; CDR3 DNA: TGTGCCAGCAGCGTACTAGCGGGGGTAGAGACCCAGTACTTC; CDR3 protein: CASSVLAGVETQYF
clone size: -; D gene: TRBD2; V gene: TRBV11-2; CDR3 length: 14; J gene: TRBJ2-1; CDR3 DNA: TGTGCCAGCAGCCGAGCGGGGGCTATCAATGAGCAGTTCTTC; CDR3 protein: CASSRAGAINEQFF
clone size: -; D gene: TRBD1; V gene: TRBV20-1; CDR3 length: 17; J gene: TRBJ1-6; CDR3 DNA: TGCAGTGCTAGTCAGGGGGCCCGAGGAAATAGACATTCACCCCTCCACTTT; CDR3 protein: CSASQGARGNRHSPLHF
clone size: -; D gene: -; V gene: TRBV21-1; CDR3 length: 16; J gene: TRBJ1-5; CDR3 DNA: TGTGCCAGCTCCGTAACCAGTTGGCCCGTGGGTCAGCCCCAGCATTTT; CDR3 protein: CASSVTSWPVGQPQHF
clone size: -; D gene: TRBD1; V gene: TRBV19; CDR3 length: 15; J gene: TRBJ2-7; CDR3 DNA: TGTGCCAGTAGTATGTGGGGACAGGGGTCCCACGAGCAGTACTTC; CDR3 protein: CASSMWGQGSHEQYF